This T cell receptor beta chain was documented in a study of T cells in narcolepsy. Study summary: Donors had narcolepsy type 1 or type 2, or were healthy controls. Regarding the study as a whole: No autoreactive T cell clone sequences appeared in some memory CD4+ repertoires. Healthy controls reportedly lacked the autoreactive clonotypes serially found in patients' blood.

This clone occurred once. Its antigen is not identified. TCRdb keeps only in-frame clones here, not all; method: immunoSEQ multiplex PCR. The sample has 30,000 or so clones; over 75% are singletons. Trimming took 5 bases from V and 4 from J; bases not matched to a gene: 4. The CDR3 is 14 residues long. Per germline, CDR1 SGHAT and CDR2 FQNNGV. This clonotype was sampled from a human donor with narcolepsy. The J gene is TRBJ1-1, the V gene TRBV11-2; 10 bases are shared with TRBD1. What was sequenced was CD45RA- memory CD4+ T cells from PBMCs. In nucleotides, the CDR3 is TGTGCCAGCAGCCGGGACAGGGGTGGCACTGAAGCTTTCTTT. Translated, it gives CASSRDRGGTEAFF.